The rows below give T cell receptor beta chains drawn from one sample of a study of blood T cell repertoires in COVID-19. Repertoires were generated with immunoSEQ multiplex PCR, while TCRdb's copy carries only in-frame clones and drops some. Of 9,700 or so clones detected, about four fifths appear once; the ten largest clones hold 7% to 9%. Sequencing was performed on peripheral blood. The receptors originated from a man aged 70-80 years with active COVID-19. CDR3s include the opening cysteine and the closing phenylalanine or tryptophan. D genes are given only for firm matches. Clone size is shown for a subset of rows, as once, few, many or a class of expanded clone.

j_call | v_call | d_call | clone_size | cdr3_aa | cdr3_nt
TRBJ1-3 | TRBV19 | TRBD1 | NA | CATGGGQGTSSSGNTIYF | TGTGCCACCGGAGGCGGACAGGGGACCAGTAGCTCTGGAAACACCATATATTTT
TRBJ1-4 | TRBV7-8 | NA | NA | CASSSTRPLLEKLFF | TGTGCCAGCAGCTCCACCAGGCCCCTGTTAGAAAAACTGTTTTTT
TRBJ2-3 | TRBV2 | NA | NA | CASTRDRTDTQYF | TGTGCCAGCACGCGGGACCGCACAGATACGCAGTATTTT
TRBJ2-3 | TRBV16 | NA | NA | CASSQRRGQGKGSTDTQYF | TGTGCCAGCAGCCAAAGACGAGGCCAGGGGAAGGGTAGCACAGATACGCAGTATTTT
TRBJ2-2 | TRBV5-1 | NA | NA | CASSLVGIGELFF | TGCGCCAGCAGCTTGGTCGGGATCGGGGAGCTGTTTTTT
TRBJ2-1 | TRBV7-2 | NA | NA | CASSLDSSSYNEQFF | TGTGCCAGCAGCTTAGACAGCAGCTCCTACAATGAGCAGTTCTTC
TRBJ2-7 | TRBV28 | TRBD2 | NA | CALPGASGVDEQYF | TGTGCCCTTCCTGGGGCCAGCGGGGTGGACGAGCAGTACTTC
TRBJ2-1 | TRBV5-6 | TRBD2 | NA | CASSGAGRAVNEQFF | TGTGCCAGCAGCGGGGCCGGGAGGGCCGTTAATGAGCAGTTCTTC
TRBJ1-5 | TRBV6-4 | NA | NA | CASSDRGWGNQPQHF | TGTGCCAGCAGTGATCGGGGGTGGGGGAATCAGCCCCAGCATTTT
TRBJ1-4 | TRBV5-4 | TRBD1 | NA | CASSLEGAQSEKLFF | TGTGCCAGCAGCTTGGAGGGGGCGCAAAGCGAAAAACTGTTTTTT
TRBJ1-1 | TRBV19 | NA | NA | CASSIGGITEAFF | TGTGCCAGTAGTATCGGGGGGATTACTGAAGCTTTCTTT
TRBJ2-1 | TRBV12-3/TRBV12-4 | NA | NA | CASSLDSTKFF | TGTGCCAGCAGTTTGGACAGTACTAAGTTCTTC
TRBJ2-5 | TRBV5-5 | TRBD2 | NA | CASSLGRGGETQYF | TGTGCCAGCAGCTTGGGCCGGGGAGGGGAGACCCAGTACTTC
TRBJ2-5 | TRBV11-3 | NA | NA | CASSLDGGSGETQYF | TGTGCCAGCAGCTTAGATGGCGGGTCGGGGGAGACCCAGTACTTC
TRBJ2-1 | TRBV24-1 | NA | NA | CATQRNNEQFF | TGTGCCACCCAGCGGAACAATGAGCAGTTCTTC
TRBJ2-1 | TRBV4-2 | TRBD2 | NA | CASSQGVAGAGNNEQFF | TGTGCCAGCAGCCAAGGAGTTGCGGGAGCTGGAAACAATGAGCAGTTCTTC
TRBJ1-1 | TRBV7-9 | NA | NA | CASSQWSGGSVNTEAFF | TGTGCCAGCAGCCAGTGGTCGGGGGGGAGTGTTAACACTGAAGCTTTCTTT
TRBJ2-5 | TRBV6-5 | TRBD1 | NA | CASRIPGQGETQYF | TGTGCCAGCAGGATACCGGGACAGGGAGAGACCCAGTACTTC
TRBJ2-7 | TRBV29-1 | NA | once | CSVEGQGNSEQYF | TGCAGCGTTGAAGGGCAGGGAAACTCCGAGCAGTACTTC
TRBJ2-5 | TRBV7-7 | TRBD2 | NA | CASSLNSGRLDF | TGTGCTAGCAGCTTAAATAGCGGGAGATTGGACTTC
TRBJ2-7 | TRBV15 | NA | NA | CATSSRGWATEQYF | TGTGCCACCAGCAGCCGGGGTTGGGCCACCGAGCAGTACTTC
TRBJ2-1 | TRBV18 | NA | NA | CASSPAEYNEQFF | TGTGCCAGCTCACCGGCGGAATACAATGAGCAGTTCTTC
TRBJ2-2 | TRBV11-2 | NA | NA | CASSKQGPIPGELFF | TGTGCCAGCAGCAAACAGGGACCCATCCCCGGGGAGCTGTTTTTT
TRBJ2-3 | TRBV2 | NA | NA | CASTLGGRTTDTQYF | TGTGCCAGCACCTTAGGGGGACGGACCACAGATACGCAGTATTTT
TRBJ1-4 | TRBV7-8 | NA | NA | CASSWGSTTTNEKLFF | TGTGCCAGCAGCTGGGGCAGCACTACAACTAATGAAAAACTGTTTTTT
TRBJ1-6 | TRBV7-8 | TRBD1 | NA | CASSLAAQGGLHF | TGTGCCAGCAGCTTAGCGGCCCAGGGGGGCCTCCACTTT
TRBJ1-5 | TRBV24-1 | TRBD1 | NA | CATSGGRGSNQPQHF | TGTGCCACCAGTGGTGGCAGGGGGAGCAATCAGCCCCAGCATTTT
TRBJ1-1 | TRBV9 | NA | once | CASSVGGYDTEAFF | TGTGCCAGCAGCGTAGGAGGCTACGACACTGAAGCTTTCTTT
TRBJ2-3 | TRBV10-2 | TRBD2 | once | CASKTGGGPPDTQYF | TGCGCCAGCAAGACGGGGGGAGGGCCCCCAGATACGCAGTATTTT
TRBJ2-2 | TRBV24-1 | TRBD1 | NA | CATRTGQGDTGELFF | TGTGCCACCAGAACTGGACAGGGGGACACCGGGGAGCTGTTTTTT
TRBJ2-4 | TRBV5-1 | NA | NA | CASSQGGIKNIQYF | TGCGCCAGCAGCCAGGGGGGAATCAAAAACATTCAGTACTTC
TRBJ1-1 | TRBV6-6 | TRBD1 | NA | CASRDRGQRNTEAFF | TGTGCCAGCAGGGACAGGGGACAGAGGAACACTGAAGCTTTCTTT
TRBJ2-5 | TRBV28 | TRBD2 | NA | CASSKGTSGRQTQYF | TGTGCCAGCAGTAAAGGGACTAGCGGGAGACAGACCCAGTACTTC
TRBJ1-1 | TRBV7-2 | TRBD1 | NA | CASSFRAGGTEAFF | TGTGCCAGCAGCTTTAGGGCAGGGGGCACTGAAGCTTTCTTT
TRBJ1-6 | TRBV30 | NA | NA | CAWRQGQGPLHF | TGTGCCTGGAGACAGGGCCAGGGGCCCCTCCACTTT
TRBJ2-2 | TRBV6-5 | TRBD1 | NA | CASSQGDSLTGELFF | TGTGCCAGCAGTCAGGGGGATTCGCTTACCGGGGAGCTGTTTTTT
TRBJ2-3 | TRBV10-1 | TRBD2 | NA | CASSGELGLAGARDTQYF | TGCGCCAGCAGTGGCGAGTTGGGGCTAGCGGGAGCAAGGGATACGCAGTATTTT
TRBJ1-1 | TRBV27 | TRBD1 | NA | CASRGQWSEAFF | TGTGCCAGCAGGGGACAGTGGAGTGAAGCTTTCTTT
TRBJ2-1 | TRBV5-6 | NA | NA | CASSLGGVIYNEQFF | TGTGCCAGCAGCTTGGGCGGGGTGATCTACAATGAGCAGTTCTTC
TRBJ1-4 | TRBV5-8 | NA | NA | CASSSGGGSGEKLFF | TGTGCCAGCAGCTCTGGTGGGGGCTCGGGTGAAAAACTGTTTTTT
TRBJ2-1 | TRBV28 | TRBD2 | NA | CASRGGSYNEQFF | TGTGCCAGTCGGGGGGGCTCCTACAATGAGCAGTTCTTC
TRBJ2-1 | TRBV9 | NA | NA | CASSVGQTQSSYNEQFF | TGTGCCAGCAGCGTAGGACAGACGCAGAGCTCCTACAATGAGCAGTTCTTC